This T cell receptor (beta chain) was documented in a study of shared clonotypes between healthy human individuals (dated by TCRdb to 2018 to 2020). Background on the whole study: A few men and two women, aged 18 to 49 years, made up the cohort. Each donor's leukapheresis produced roughly between about 0.9 and 9.5 billion PBMCs. To estimate repertoire size and how much clonotypes are shared between individuals, the study performed deep sequencing of blood TCR repertoires from about 5 healthy adults. Per donor, three plates each were used for CD4 naive and CD4 memory, two for CD8 naive, and one for CD8 memory. Libraries were prepared and TCR repertoires were sequenced by different laboratories using diverse techniques, in order to increase sequencing depth and limit assay-specific biases. What the research found in general, with its limitations: Pairwise subsampling indicated that sequencing depth was expected to affect the degree of clonotype sharing among donors. Naive subsets generally had larger estimated clonotype richness than memory subsets did. Compared with non-shared clonotypes, the clonotypes found in all four sorted-subset donors had higher generation probabilities. Sharing across several donors was observed for about 4.8% of naive CD4, under 4% of naive CD8, around 2.5% of memory CD4, and roughly 0.4% of memory CD8 clonotypes. Only blood was sampled, and tissue TCR repertoires likely differ from those in blood. Even with the large sequencing depth, rarefaction of the sorted-subset datasets indicated that sequencing was incomplete. The genetic and exposure-history diversity represented was limited by the small number of donors.

Using the deep immunoSEQ assay, TCR CDR3 regions were amplified from genomic DNA by multiplex PCR. Genomic DNA extracted from each cell subset was distributed evenly over all wells of several immunoSEQ 96-well plates, and each plate served as one replicate. Each replicate PCR for sorted subsets received roughly 200 ng genomic DNA, equal to roughly 30,000 T cell genomes. The purified libraries were quantified using a Qubit 3.0 fluorometer, sized with a Bioanalyzer 2100, and then quantified again using the KAPA Library Quantification kit. Every immunoSEQ 96-well plate was sequenced on a dedicated single-read 150-cycle Illumina NextSeq 550 flow cell. In the authors' own workflow: Because the immunoSEQ output included only junctional sequences and no quality scores, the filtering could not be the same as the filtering used for full-length reads. To assign V/J genes and CDR3, sequences were annotated against IMGT germline references using PyIR, a Python wrapper for IgBLAST v1.9. Reads with weak V/J assignments (E-value above 1e-6), missing CDR3, stop codons, out-of-frame junctions, or ambiguous translated residues were removed. V3J clonotypes were defined as sequences sharing the same inferred V gene, J gene, and CDR3 amino acid sequence. Percentage overlap between repertoires was calculated by dividing the number of shared unique clonotypes by the size of the smaller repertoire. Richness of each repertoire was evaluated using RTK rarefaction, the Chao1 estimator, and Recon v2.1 estimates of unobserved clonotypes. Generation probabilities for all TCRbeta clonotypes obtained by the gDNA method from several donors were computed using OLGA. TCRdb carries this immuneACCESS record with in-frame sequences only. Its versions omit some clonotypes, under half of them owing to an unresolved V gene in the studies checked, with the rest unexplained. V, J and clone size reflect that table, while D and trimming were determined from the DNA. This sample lists around 2.3 million clones; 90% to 97% were detected once. Roughly 0.13% of the sample is held by the ten biggest clonotypes.

CDR1 and CDR2, looked up from the germline V gene, are SGHTA and FQGNSA. The CDR3 spans 16 residues, from the cysteine through the phenylalanine. CDR3 DNA only is kept here, 48 bases in frame from base 1. For this chain, trimming is 1 base at the V end and 10 bases at the J end, and the number of junction bases without a gene match is 13. Concerning this clone: Its target antigen remains unknown. No quality values exist for individual bases; no much larger clone is one base distant.

Donors were healthy HIV-negative adults with no recently reported acute infections or vaccinations. Only Caucasian adults living in Nashville, Tennessee, USA were represented among the donors. CD4+ T cells were enriched by magnetic negative selection, after which naive cells were positively selected on CD45RA and the negative fraction was taken as the memory subset. Blood was obtained by leukapheresis, after which PBMCs were separated by Ficoll-Histopaque density gradient centrifugation and cryopreserved in liquid nitrogen vapor phase. Purity and quantity of every magnetically sorted T cell population were checked by analytical flow cytometry. Each sorted fraction had its genomic DNA isolated and then quantified by UV absorbance on a Nanodrop 2000c.

Recombination connected TRBV7-2 to TRBJ1-5, and 7 junction bases match TRBD1. The TCR sequence derives from a man aged 18 to 30 in good health. The specimen sequenced was naive CD4+ T cells sorted from blood. The meaning of the sample's cell subset or site label: CD45RA+ positively selected. The CDR3 region reads CASSLGFGGQRYPQHF. Here is the DNA: TGTGCCAGCAGCTTAGGCTTTGGGGGACAGAGGTACCCCCAGCATTTT.